The 25 T cell receptor beta chains reported below all come from one sample, sequenced in a study of T-cell memory formation after mild COVID-19. MiXCR, run by TCRdb on the 5' RACE reads, gives a single entry per CDR3 protein. This table has hundreds of thousands of distinct CDR3 sequences, roughly 15% appearing once. The sequencing input was PBMCs or a T cell subset sorted from them (not recorded which). Source of these receptors: a man aged 18 to 29 who had mild COVID-19 (a few samples of this study predate the infection). Cell type and time point are not known.

The table lists this clonotype with a few counts. V is TRBV6-6 and J is TRBJ1-6; possible D gene TRBD1, 5 bases. CDR3 size: 13 residues. V was clipped by 5 bases and J by 7 bases, with 9 bases between them. CDR1 is MNHNY and CDR2 is SVGAGI in the germline V gene (reference sequence). The CDR3 DNA is TGTGCCAGCAGTCCCTCAGGGAATTCACCCCTCCACTTT. Amino acid sequence: CASSPSGNSPLHF.

V and J are TRBV29-1 and TRBJ1-3; D remains unclear. Germline V CDR1 and CDR2: SQVTM, ANQGSEA. V lost 4 bases to trimming and J lost 4 bases, with 11 bases between them. The CDR3 is 13 amino acids. The CDR3 DNA reads TGCAGCGTTGTGCCTGAGGCCGGAAACACCATATATTTT. It translates to CSVVPEAGNTIYF.

The chain links TRBV7-2 to TRBJ2-5, with 14 bases identical to TRBD2. This CDR3 spans 17 amino acids. CDR1 SGHTA and CDR2 FQGNSA come from the germline V gene. Losses at the gene ends were 1 base for V and 5 bases for J; bases not matched to a gene: 6. Here the CDR3 DNA reads TGTGCCAGCAGCTTAGTGGGACTAGCGGGGGTGTTGGAGACCCAGTACTTC. Translated, it gives CASSLVGLAGVLETQYF.

The rearrangement joins TRBV6-2 or TRBV6-3 to TRBJ2-7; D unresolved. From germline, CDR1 is MNHEY and CDR2 SVGEGT. V was clipped by 4 bases and J by 1 base, with 8 bases between them. The CDR3 sequence is 13 residues long. CDR3 DNA sequence: TGTGCCAGCAGTTCAGCGCGTTCCTACGAGCAGTACTTC. Its translation: CASSSARSYEQYF.

This chain connects TRBV12-3 or TRBV12-4 to TRBJ1-6, with 9 bases fitting TRBD1. Trimming cost V 5 bases and J 7 bases; bases outside gene matches: 15. The CDR3 is 18 amino acids. In DNA form, the CDR3 reads TGTGCCAGCAGTGCAGAAAAGACAGGGGGGTATTGGAATTCACCCCTCCACTTT. Translated, it gives CASSAEKTGGYWNSPLHF.

This sequence joins TRBV12-3 or TRBV12-4 and TRBJ1-1, with 7 bases aligning to TRBD1. The junction had 6 bases not matched to a gene; V was cut back by 5 bases and J by 0 bases. The CDR3 totals 15 residues. The DNA of the CDR3 is TGTGCCAGCAGTGCACAGGGGACTATGAACACTGAAGCTTTCTTT. Protein: CASSAQGTMNTEAFF.

This chain connects TRBV28 to TRBJ2-3; tentative D call: TRBD2 (5 bases). CDR1 and CDR2 from the germline V gene are MDHEN and SYDVKM. The V and J ends lost 3 bases and 3 bases respectively, with 10 bases between them. The CDR3 sequence is 14 residues long. The CDR3 DNA reads TGTGCCAGCAGTTTTAGGAGGATTACAGATACGCAGTATTTT. Translated, it gives CASSFRRITDTQYF.

This chain uses TRBV12-3 or TRBV12-4 with TRBJ1-1; D is perhaps TRBD1 (5 bases). Trimming stripped 6 bases from V and 4 bases from J, with 9 bases between. The length of the CDR3 is 12 residues. CDR3 bases: TGTGCCAGCAGGGCAGGGCCCACTGAAGCTTTCTTT. It encodes CASRAGPTEAFF.

This clonotype was counted only a few times. The V and J genes are TRBV28 and TRBJ2-7; 8 nucleotides agree with TRBD1. Germline trimming cut 6 bases from V and 4 bases from J; bases unmatched to any gene: 8. This CDR3 has 14 residues. Germline CDR1 reads MDHEN; CDR2 reads SYDVKM. The CDR3 DNA sequence: TGTGCCAGCAGCGAGGGACAGGAGTCGTACGAGCAGTACGTC. It translates to CASSEGQESYEQYV.

This clonotype has only a few counts. The chain uses TRBV15 and TRBJ1-5, with D possibly TRBD1 on 6 matching bases. The ends were cut back, 5 bases at V and 6 bases at J, with 14 bases in the middle. CDR3 length: 14 residues. Germline V gives CDR1 LNHNV, CDR2 YYDKDF (reference sequence). CDR3 amino acids: CATSVRGEGQPQHF. The CDR3 DNA sequence: TGTGCCACCAGCGTCAGGGGAGAGGGTCAGCCCCAGCATTTT.

V usage is TRBV6-5 and J usage is TRBJ1-1, with 7 bases matching TRBD1. Germline V gene data show CDR1 as MNHEY and CDR2 as SVGAGI. This CDR3 region has 15 residues. Trimming at V came to 2 bases and at J to 1 base, leaving 4 bases not matched to a gene. CDR3 region: CASSYRQGGNTEAFF. CDR3 in DNA: TGTGCCAGCAGTTACAGGCAGGGGGGGAACACTGAAGCTTTCTTT.

The V call is TRBV9, the J call TRBJ2-3; D unresolved. Germline V CDR1 and CDR2: SGDLS, YYNGEE. There are 15 residues in the CDR3. V shed 0 bases and J shed 0 bases, with 8 bases lying between them. The CDR3 nucleotides are TGTGCCAGCAGCGTAGCTGGTCAGAGCACAGATACGCAGTATTTT. Encoded protein: CASSVAGQSTDTQYF.

This clonotype has a count of ten or more. The chain couples TRBV7-7 to TRBJ2-3, with 7 positions matching TRBD1. The trim removed 5 bases at V and 0 bases at J, leaving 5 bases unmatched. The CDR3 extends over 15 amino acids. CDR1 SSHAT and CDR2 FNYEAQ come from the germline V gene (reference sequence). CDR3 DNA sequence: TGTGCCAGCAGCCCGACAGGGTTCAGCACAGATACGCAGTATTTT. Translation gives CASSPTGFSTDTQYF. The full variable domain, its missing parts supplied by reference TRBV7-7 and TRBJ2-3, is GAGVSQSPRYKVTKRGQDVTLRCDPISSHATLYWYQQALGQGPEFLTYFNYEAQPDKSGLPSDRFSAERPEGSISTLTIQRTEQRDSAMYRCASSPTGFSTDTQYFGPGTRLTVL.

The CDR3: CASSQAAGINIQYF. CDR3 nucleotides: TGTGCCAGCAGCCAAGCAGCAGGGATCAACATTCAGTACTTC. The J gene is TRBJ2-4, the V gene TRBV3-1, with a tentative D call TRBD1 (5 bases). The CDR3 has 14 residues. Germline CDR1 LGHDT, CDR2 YNNKEL (reference sequence). The ends were cut back, 1 base at V and 7 bases at J, with 11 bases in the middle. The whole variable domain, filled in from reference TRBV3-1 and TRBJ2-4, reads DTAVSQTPKYLVTQMGNDKSIKCEQNLGHDTMYWYKQDSKKFLKIMFSYNNKELIINETVPNRFSPKSPDKAHLNLHINSLELGDSAVYFCASSQAAGINIQYFGAGTRLSVL.

The V call is TRBV5-6, the J call TRBJ1-4; no firm D call. This CDR3 has 16 amino acids. The V gene lost 3 bases and the J gene lost 0 bases, with 12 bases spanning the gap. Germline-derived CDR1 and CDR2 are SGHDT and YYEEEE. The CDR3 DNA follows: TGTGCCAGCAGCTATACTACGGGTGCAACTAATGAAAAACTGTTTTTT. It codes for CASSYTTGATNEKLFF.

In this sample, this clonotype turned up a few times. The chain employs TRBV24-1 and TRBJ2-3, with TRBD2 matching over 14 bases. The length of the CDR3 is 16 residues. Germline V gives CDR1 KGHDR, CDR2 SFDVKD. The V and J ends lost 2 bases and 9 bases, in that order; junction bases with no gene match: 6. The CDR3 spells CATSDSRLAGGRTQYF. CDR3 in DNA: TGTGCCACCAGTGATTCCAGACTAGCGGGGGGGCGCACGCAGTATTTT.

The J gene is TRBJ2-7, the V gene TRBV7-6; possibly TRBD2 for D (5 bases). Germline CDR1 and CDR2: SGHVS and FNYEAQ. V shed 5 bases and J shed 6 bases, with 17 bases lying between them. This CDR3 is built from 14 residues. This chain's CDR3 is CASSRSGNNIEQYF. The CDR3 DNA reads TGTGCCAGCAGCCGCAGCGGAAATAATATCGAGCAGTACTTC. The full variable domain, in which reference TRBV7-6 and TRBJ2-7 provide the parts outside the CDR3, is GAGVSQSPRYKVTKRGQDVALRCDPISGHVSLYWYRQALGQGPEFLTYFNYEAQQDKSGLPNDRFSAERPEGSISTLTIQRTEQRDSAMYRCASSRSGNNIEQYFGPGTRLTVT.

This clonotype was detected only a few times. The chain couples TRBV10-3 to TRBJ1-6; D ambiguous. The CDR3 has 14 amino acids. The germline CDR1 and CDR2 sequences are ENHRY and SYGVKD. V was clipped by 11 bases and J by 5 bases, with 16 bases between them. Written as DNA, the CDR3 is TGTGCCTCACGACCCTTAGCGGATAATTCACCCCTCCACTTT. This encodes CASRPLADNSPLHF.

This clonotype was observed a handful of times. The J gene is TRBJ1-3, the V gene TRBV5-6; D call uncertain. V gave up 1 base and J gave up 4 bases, with 9 bases separating them. This CDR3 has 14 residues. Germline V lookup: CDR1 SGHDT, CDR2 YYEEEE. The CDR3 DNA reads as TGTGCCAGCAGCTTGCCCCTATCGGGAAACACCATATATTTT. It codes for CASSLPLSGNTIYF.

The rearrangement links TRBV20-1 to TRBJ2-7; D is perhaps TRBD1 or TRBD2 (6 bases each). Trimming removed 5 bases at V and 1 base at J, with 18 bases between. The germline V gene encodes CDR1 DFQATT and CDR2 SNEGSKA (reference sequence). This CDR3 is 15 amino acids long. CDR3 protein: CSAPGRQGTSYEQYF. The CDR3 DNA reads TGCAGTGCTCCAGGGAGGCAGGGGACTTCCTACGAGCAGTACTTC.

This clonotype was counted only a few times. The junction and the germline gene differ at one end; a read error may be behind it. V usage is TRBV4-2 and J usage is TRBJ1-2; 9 positions match TRBD1. Germline-derived CDR1 and CDR2 are LGHNA and YNFKEQ. The CDR3 covers 16 residues. The CDR3 bases are TGTGCCAGCAGCCAAGATTTGACGTCGGGGACAGGGACAGTTCACTTC. It specifies CASSQDLTSGTGTVHF.

This clonotype was detected a few times. The V call is TRBV2, the J call TRBJ2-2, with a tentative D call TRBD2 (5 bases). Germline V gene sequence: CDR1 SNHLY, CDR2 FYNNEI. V was shortened by 6 bases and J by 0 bases, with 8 bases between the two germline ends. The CDR3 consists of 14 residues. The CDR3 reads CASSVGANTGELFF. The DNA of the CDR3 is TGTGCCAGCAGCGTCGGGGCGAACACCGGGGAGCTGTTTTTT.

This clonotype has a handful of counts. CDR3 bases: TGTGCCAGCAGCTCTACAGGCCTAGTCCAAGACATTCAGTACTTC. It is translated as CASSSTGLVQDIQYF. The J gene is TRBJ2-4, the V gene TRBV7-9; TRBD1 is a possible D gene (5 bases). Germline CDR1 SEHNR, CDR2 FQNEAQ (reference sequence). The CDR3 sequence is 15 residues long. Trimming took 4 bases from V and 8 from J, leaving 18 bases between them.

The chain uses TRBV12-3 or TRBV12-4 and TRBJ2-5; 7 positions agree with TRBD1. Trimming took 5 bases from V and 4 from J; bases not matched to a gene: 10. This CDR3 has 15 amino acids. The CDR3, as DNA: TGTGCCAGCAGTGTAACAGGGGTTCGGAGAGAGACCCAGTACTTC. It is translated as CASSVTGVRRETQYF.

The J gene is TRBJ2-2, the V gene TRBV25-1; a weak D match, TRBD1 (6 bases). This CDR3 has 14 amino acids. The ends were cut back, 3 bases at V and 5 bases at J, with 10 bases in the middle. CDR1 and CDR2 (germline): MGHDK, SYGVNS. CDR3 nucleotide sequence: TGTGCCAGCAGTGACAACAGGGAGACCGGGGAGCTGTTTTTT. Translating it yields CASSDNRETGELFF.